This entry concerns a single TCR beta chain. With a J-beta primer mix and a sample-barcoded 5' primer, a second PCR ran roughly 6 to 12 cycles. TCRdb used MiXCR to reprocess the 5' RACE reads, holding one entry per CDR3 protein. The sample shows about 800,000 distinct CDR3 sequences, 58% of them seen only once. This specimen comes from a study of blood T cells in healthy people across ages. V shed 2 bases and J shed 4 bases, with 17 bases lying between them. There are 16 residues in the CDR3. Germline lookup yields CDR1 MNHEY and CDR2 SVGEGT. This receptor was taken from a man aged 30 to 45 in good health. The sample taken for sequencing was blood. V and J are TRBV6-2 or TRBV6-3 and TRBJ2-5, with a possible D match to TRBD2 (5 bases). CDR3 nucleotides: TGTGCCAGCAGTTACACTAAGGGTTCCGCGGGAGAGACCCAGTACTTC. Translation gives CASSYTKGSAGETQYF.